This T cell receptor (beta chain) was found in a study of lymphopenia after photon versus proton radiotherapy. Germline V gene lookup returns CDR1 ENHRY and CDR2 SYGVKD. V shed 8 bases and J 4 bases; nucleotides not matched to a gene: 9. This CDR3 has 14 residues. Method: immunoSEQ multiplex PCR; TCRdb's copy keeps in-frame clones and lacks some. Of 150,000 to 200,000 clones listed, roughly nine tenths are singletons. The clonotype originates from a man aged 50-59 years with gastric cancer. The chain recombines TRBV10-3 with TRBJ2-7, with 9 bases that match TRBD2. Specimen: peripheral blood, collected from a patient treated with photon-based radiotherapy. CDR3 in amino acids: CAISPAGGRYEQYF. The CDR3 DNA is TGTGCCATCTCCCCTGCGGGAGGGCGATACGAGCAGTACTTC.